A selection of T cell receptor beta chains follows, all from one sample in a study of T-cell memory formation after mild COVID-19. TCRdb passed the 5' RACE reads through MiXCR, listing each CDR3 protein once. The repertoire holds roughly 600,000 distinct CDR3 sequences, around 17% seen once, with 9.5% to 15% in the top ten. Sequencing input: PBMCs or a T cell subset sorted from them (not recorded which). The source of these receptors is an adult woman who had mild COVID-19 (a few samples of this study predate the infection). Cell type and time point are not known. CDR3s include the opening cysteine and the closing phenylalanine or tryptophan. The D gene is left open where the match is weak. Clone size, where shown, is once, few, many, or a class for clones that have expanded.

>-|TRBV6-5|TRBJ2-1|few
TGTGCCAGCCTATGGGCATCTGAGCAGTTCTTC
CASLWASEQFF
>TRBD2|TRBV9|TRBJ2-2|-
TGTGCCAGCAGCACCGGACTAGCGGCGAACACCGGGGAGCTGTTTTTT
CASSTGLAANTGELFF
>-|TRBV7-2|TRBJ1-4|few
TGTGCCAGCCGGGTCCCTGGAGAAAAACTGTTTTTT
CASRVPGEKLFF
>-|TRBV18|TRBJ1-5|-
TGTGCCAGCTCACCAACCGACACCTTTGGCAATCAGCCCCAGCATTTT
CASSPTDTFGNQPQHF
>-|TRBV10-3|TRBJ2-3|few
TGTGCCATCAGTGAGGAAGGGAATACGCAGTATTTT
CAISEEGNTQYF
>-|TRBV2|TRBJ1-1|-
TGTGCCAGCAGTGGGGGCCTTCAGGGCATCGACCCTGAAGCTTTCTTT
CASSGGLQGIDPEAFF
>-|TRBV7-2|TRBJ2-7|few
TGTGCCAGCAGCCCCAGCCCCTCTGACGGAGTTCGCAGTGGCTTC
CASSPSPSDGVRSGF
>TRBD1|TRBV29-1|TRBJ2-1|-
TGCAGCGTAGGACAGGGTTCCTACAATGAGCAGTTCTTC
CSVGQGSYNEQFF
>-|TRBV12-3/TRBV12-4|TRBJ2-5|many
TGTGCCAGCAGTTTGGGGGGGCGCGACAGGGAGACCCAGTACTTC
CASSLGGRDRETQYF
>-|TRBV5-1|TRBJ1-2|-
TGCGCCAGCAGACCGCTTGAAGGGGAGTACACCTTC
CASRPLEGEYTF
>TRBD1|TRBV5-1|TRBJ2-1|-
TGCACCAGCAGCCCACGGGACAGAGGAGGTGAGCAGTTCTTC
CTSSPRDRGGEQFF
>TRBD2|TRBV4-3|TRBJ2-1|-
TGCGCCAGCAGCCAAGAGGCTAGCGGGATGATGTATGAGCAGTTCTTC
CASSQEASGMMYEQFF
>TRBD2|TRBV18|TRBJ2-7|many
TGTGCCAGCTCGCAAAGCGGGAGTCATCGCGGCGAGCAGTACTTC
CASSQSGSHRGEQYF
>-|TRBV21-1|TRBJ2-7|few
TGTGCCAGTAAAGCACGCCGGGCTCTCTACGAGCAGTACTTC
CASKARRALYEQYF
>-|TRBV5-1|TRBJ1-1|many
TGCGCCAGCAGTTTGAAGGTGAACACTGAAGCTTTCTTT
CASSLKVNTEAFF
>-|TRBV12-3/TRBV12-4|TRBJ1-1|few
TGTGCCAGCACCTCAAGTCCCTACTTGAACACTGAAGCTTTCTTT
CASTSSPYLNTEAFF
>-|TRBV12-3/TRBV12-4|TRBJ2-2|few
TGTGCCAGCAGGACGGATGTTAACACCGGGGAGCTGTTTTTT
CASRTDVNTGELFF
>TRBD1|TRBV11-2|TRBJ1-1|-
TGTGCCAGCAGCTTAGATATGTATTTGCAGGGGGCGCTTGAAGCTTTCTTT
CASSLDMYLQGALEAFF
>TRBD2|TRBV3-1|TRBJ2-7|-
TGTGCCAGCAGCCAAGGGGGAGGGCTGAGCTCCTACGAGCAGTACTTC
CASSQGGGLSSYEQYF
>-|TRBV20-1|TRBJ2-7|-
TGCAGTGCTAGTGGGGCAGTCCCCTACGAGCAGTACTTC
CSASGAVPYEQYF
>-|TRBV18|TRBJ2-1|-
TGTGCCAGCTCACCTTCGCTAGCGAACGTGTACAATGAGCAGTTCTTC
CASSPSLANVYNEQFF
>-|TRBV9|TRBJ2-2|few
TGTGCCAGCAAGACGAACACCGGGGAGCTGTTTTTT
CASKTNTGELFF
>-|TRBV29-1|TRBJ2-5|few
TGCAGCGTTGAAGTAGGGGGGAGGGCTATCGTAGAGACCCAGTACTTC
CSVEVGGRAIVETQYF
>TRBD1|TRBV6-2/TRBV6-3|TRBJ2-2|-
TGTGCCAGCAGTGATACAGGGGATATGAACACCGGGGAGCTGTTTTTT
CASSDTGDMNTGELFF
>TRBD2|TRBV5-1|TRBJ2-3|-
TGCGCCAGCTCCCCGGGGGGGTTTGTAGGCACAGATACGCAGTATTTT
CASSPGGFVGTDTQYF
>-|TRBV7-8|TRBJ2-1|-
TGTGCCAGCAGCTTAGTCGGGCGTGAGCAGTTCTTC
CASSLVGREQFF
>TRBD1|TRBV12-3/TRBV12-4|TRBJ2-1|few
TGTGCCAGCAGTGCCTCCGGGACAGACTACAATGAGCAGTTCTTC
CASSASGTDYNEQFF
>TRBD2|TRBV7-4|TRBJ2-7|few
TGTGCCAGCAGCTTAAGTCGAGGGACTAGCTCCTACGAGCAGTACTTC
CASSLSRGTSSYEQYF
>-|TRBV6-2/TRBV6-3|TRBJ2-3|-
TGTGCCAGCAGTTACGAGGCGGAAAGCACAGATACGCAGTATTTT
CASSYEAESTDTQYF
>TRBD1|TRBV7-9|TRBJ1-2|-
TGTGCCAGCAGCTTATTCGACAGGGGATATGGCTACACCTTC
CASSLFDRGYGYTF
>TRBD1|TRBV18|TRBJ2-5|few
TGTGCCAGCTCACGGGGATTCACAGGGGGATACCAAGAGACCCAGTACTTC
CASSRGFTGGYQETQYF
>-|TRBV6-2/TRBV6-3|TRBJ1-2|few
TGTGCCAGCAGCCTTTCAGGACAGTCGACTGGCTACACCTTC
CASSLSGQSTGYTF
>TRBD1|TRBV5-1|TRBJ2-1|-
TGCGCCAGCACGACAGGGGGCGCGGATGACAATGAGCAGTTCTTC
CASTTGGADDNEQFF
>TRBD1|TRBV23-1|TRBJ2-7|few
TGCGCCAGCAGACAGGGGCACTCCTACGAGCAGTACTTC
CASRQGHSYEQYF
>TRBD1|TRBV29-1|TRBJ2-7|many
TGCAGCGTTGTAAGGGACAGGGGCTACTACGAGCAGTACTTC
CSVVRDRGYYEQYF
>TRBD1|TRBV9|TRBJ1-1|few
TGTGCCAGCAGCGGTCGACAGGGGAACACTGAAGCTTTCTTT
CASSGRQGNTEAFF
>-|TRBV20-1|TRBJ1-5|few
TGCAGTGCTACGGGTACGAGGAGGAGCAATCAGCCCCAGCATTTT
CSATGTRRSNQPQHF
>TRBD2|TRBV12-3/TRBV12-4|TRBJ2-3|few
TGTGCCAGCAGTCGACTTAGCGGGCACACAGATACGCAGTATTTT
CASSRLSGHTDTQYF